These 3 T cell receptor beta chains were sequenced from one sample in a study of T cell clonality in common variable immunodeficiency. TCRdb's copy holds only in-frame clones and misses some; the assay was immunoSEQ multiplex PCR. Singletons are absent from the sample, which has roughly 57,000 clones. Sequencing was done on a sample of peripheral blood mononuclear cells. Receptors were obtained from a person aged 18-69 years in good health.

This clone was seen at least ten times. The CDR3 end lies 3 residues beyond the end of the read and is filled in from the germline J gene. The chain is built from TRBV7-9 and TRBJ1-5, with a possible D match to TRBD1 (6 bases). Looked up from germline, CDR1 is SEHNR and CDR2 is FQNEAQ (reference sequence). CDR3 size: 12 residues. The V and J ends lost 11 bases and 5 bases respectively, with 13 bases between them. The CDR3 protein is CACGQFDQPQHF. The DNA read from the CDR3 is TGTGCCTGCGGACAGTTCGATCAGCCC.

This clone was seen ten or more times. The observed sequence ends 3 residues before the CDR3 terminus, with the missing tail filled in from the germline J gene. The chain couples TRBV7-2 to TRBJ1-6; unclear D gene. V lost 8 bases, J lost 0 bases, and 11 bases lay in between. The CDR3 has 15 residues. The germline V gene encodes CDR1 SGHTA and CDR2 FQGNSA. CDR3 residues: CASQSSSSYNSPLHF. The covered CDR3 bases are TGTGCCAGCCAATCTAGTAGCTCCTATAATTCACCC.

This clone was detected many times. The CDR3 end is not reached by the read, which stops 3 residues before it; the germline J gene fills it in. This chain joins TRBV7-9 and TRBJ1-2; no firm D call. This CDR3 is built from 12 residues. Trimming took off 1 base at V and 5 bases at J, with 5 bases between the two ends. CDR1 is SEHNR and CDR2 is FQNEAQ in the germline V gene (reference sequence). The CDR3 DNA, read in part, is TGTGCCAGCAGCTTAGTCGGGTATGGC. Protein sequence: CASSLVGYG. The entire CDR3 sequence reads CASSLVGYGYTF.